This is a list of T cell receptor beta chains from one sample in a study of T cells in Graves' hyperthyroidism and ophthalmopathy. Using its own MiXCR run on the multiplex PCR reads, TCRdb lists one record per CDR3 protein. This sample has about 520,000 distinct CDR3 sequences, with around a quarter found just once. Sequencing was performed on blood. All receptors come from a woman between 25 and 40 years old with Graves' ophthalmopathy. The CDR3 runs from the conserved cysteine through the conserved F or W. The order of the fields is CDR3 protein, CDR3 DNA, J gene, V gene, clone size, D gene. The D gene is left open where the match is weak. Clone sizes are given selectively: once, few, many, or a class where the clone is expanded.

CDR3 protein: CASSQQQGPVFTEAFF
CDR3 DNA: TGTGCCAGCAGCCAACAACAGGGGCCTGTCTTCACTGAAGCTTTCTTT
J gene: TRBJ1-1
V gene: TRBV3-1
clone size: few
D gene: TRBD1

CDR3 protein: CASSLSATDLYEQYF
CDR3 DNA: TGTGCCAGCAGTCTCTCGGCGACAGACTTATACGAGCAGTACTTC
J gene: TRBJ2-7
V gene: TRBV11-2
clone size: -
D gene: -

CDR3 protein: CASSRGTKTEAFF
CDR3 DNA: TGTGCCAGCAGCCGGGGGACAAAGACTGAAGCTTTCTTT
J gene: TRBJ1-1
V gene: TRBV12-3/TRBV12-4
clone size: -
D gene: -

CDR3 protein: CASSLEQNEAFF
CDR3 DNA: TGTGCCAGCAGTTTGGAACAGAATGAAGCTTTCTTT
J gene: TRBJ1-1
V gene: TRBV12-3/TRBV12-4
clone size: many
D gene: -

CDR3 protein: CSAKPAGGPYEQYF
CDR3 DNA: TGCAGTGCGAAACCAGCGGGAGGGCCCTACGAGCAGTACTTC
J gene: TRBJ2-7
V gene: TRBV20-1
clone size: -
D gene: TRBD2

CDR3 protein: CAWTGLGEETQYF
CDR3 DNA: TGTGCCTGGACCGGGCTCGGGGAGGAGACCCAGTACTTC
J gene: TRBJ2-5
V gene: TRBV30
clone size: -
D gene: -

CDR3 protein: CASYRGDEQYF
CDR3 DNA: TGTGCCAGTTACAGGGGGGACGAGCAGTACTTC
J gene: TRBJ2-7
V gene: TRBV6-1
clone size: -
D gene: TRBD1

CDR3 protein: CATSDTGTGELFF
CDR3 DNA: TGTGCCACCAGTGACACCGGGACCGGGGAGCTGTTTTTT
J gene: TRBJ2-2
V gene: TRBV24-1
clone size: many
D gene: -

CDR3 protein: CASSEARAEQYF
CDR3 DNA: TGTGCCAGCAGTGAAGCACGGGCCGAGCAGTACTTC
J gene: TRBJ2-7
V gene: TRBV6-1
clone size: -
D gene: -

CDR3 protein: CASSRTLSSYEQYF
CDR3 DNA: TGTGCCAGCAGCCGGACTTTGAGCTCCTACGAGCAGTACTTC
J gene: TRBJ2-7
V gene: TRBV7-8
clone size: -
D gene: -

CDR3 protein: CASRGGVGYTF
CDR3 DNA: TGTGCCAGCAGGGGGGGGGTCGGCTACACCTTC
J gene: TRBJ1-2
V gene: TRBV25-1
clone size: -
D gene: -

CDR3 protein: CSARDLFPGSYGYTF
CDR3 DNA: TGCAGTGCTAGAGATTTGTTTCCGGGAAGCTACGGCTACACCTTC
J gene: TRBJ1-2
V gene: TRBV20-1
clone size: many
D gene: -

CDR3 protein: CSARVTGRQPQHF
CDR3 DNA: TGCAGTGCTAGGGTGACAGGGAGGCAGCCCCAGCATTTT
J gene: TRBJ1-5
V gene: TRBV20-1
clone size: -
D gene: TRBD1

CDR3 protein: CAISPGQGDRSNQPQHF
CDR3 DNA: TGTGCCATCAGCCCGGGACAGGGAGACAGAAGCAATCAGCCCCAGCATTTT
J gene: TRBJ1-5
V gene: TRBV10-3
clone size: -
D gene: TRBD1

CDR3 protein: CASSPPGNREGEQYF
CDR3 DNA: TGTGCCAGCAGCCCCCCCGGCAATCGGGAGGGCGAGCAGTACTTC
J gene: TRBJ2-7
V gene: TRBV9
clone size: -
D gene: TRBD2

CDR3 protein: CASSQTSGDRQETQYF
CDR3 DNA: TGTGCCAGCAGCCAGACTAGCGGGGATAGACAAGAGACCCAGTACTTC
J gene: TRBJ2-5
V gene: TRBV6-9
clone size: many
D gene: TRBD2

CDR3 protein: CASSFPQDTGELFF
CDR3 DNA: TGTGCCAGCAGTTTTCCCCAGGACACCGGGGAGCTGTTTTTT
J gene: TRBJ2-2
V gene: TRBV6-2/TRBV6-3
clone size: -
D gene: -

CDR3 protein: CASSEWDIFEQYF
CDR3 DNA: TGTGCCAGCAGTGAATGGGACATCTTCGAGCAGTACTTC
J gene: TRBJ2-7
V gene: TRBV6-1
clone size: -
D gene: -

CDR3 protein: CSARPPLAGVETQYF
CDR3 DNA: TGCAGTGCTAGACCCCCTCTAGCGGGAGTAGAGACCCAGTACTTC
J gene: TRBJ2-5
V gene: TRBV20-1
clone size: -
D gene: TRBD2

CDR3 protein: CASSPQGTDSDGYTF
CDR3 DNA: TGTGCCAGCTCACCCCAAGGGACGGATTCTGATGGCTACACCTTC
J gene: TRBJ1-2
V gene: TRBV18
clone size: few
D gene: -

CDR3 protein: CASSFSIYEQYF
CDR3 DNA: TGTGCCAGCAGCTTCTCAATCTACGAGCAGTACTTC
J gene: TRBJ2-7
V gene: TRBV7-8
clone size: many
D gene: -

CDR3 protein: CASGKGAGDTEAFF
CDR3 DNA: TGTGCCTCGGGAAAGGGGGCTGGGGACACTGAAGCTTTCTTT
J gene: TRBJ1-1
V gene: TRBV10-3
clone size: many
D gene: TRBD1